This entry lists 27 T cell receptor beta chains sequenced from one sample in a study of T cells after yellow fever vaccination. TCRdb re-derived calls from the 5' RACE reads in MiXCR, one entry per CDR3 protein. The sample records 200,000 to 300,000 distinct CDR3 sequences, 10% to 15% being singletons. The sequences come from CD4+ T cells sorted from PBMCs, collected 45 days after the yellow fever booster vaccination. These receptors were obtained from a man aged 25-45 years who received the YFV17D yellow fever vaccine.

The V call is TRBV29-1, the J call TRBJ2-7; D is unclear. Germline V gene lookup returns CDR1 SQVTM and CDR2 ANQGSEA. CDR3 length: 11 residues. The V end was cut by 6 bases, the J end by 7 bases, with 13 bases between. CDR3 loop: CSVLEGWEQYF. CDR3 sequence (DNA): TGCAGCGTGCTTGAAGGGTGGGAGCAGTACTTC.

This clonotype has only a few counts. This sequence joins TRBV5-1 and TRBJ2-5, with 12 bases lining up with TRBD2. This CDR3 spans 16 amino acids. V shed 0 bases, J shed 4 bases, and the junction held 4 bases outside the gene matches. Germline CDR1 is SGHRS and CDR2 is YFSETQ. Here the CDR3 DNA reads TGCGCCAGCAGCTTGGGACTAGCGGGAGCGGGAGAGACCCAGTACTTC. Encoded protein: CASSLGLAGAGETQYF.

Only a few counts were recorded for this clonotype. J is TRBJ1-1 and V is TRBV3-1; D is undetermined. This CDR3 has 12 residues. Trimming removed 4 bases from V and 4 bases from J, with 7 bases in between. Looked up from germline, CDR1 is LGHDT and CDR2 is YNNKEL (reference sequence). CDR3 region: CASSPPSTEAFF. The CDR3 DNA reads as TGTGCCAGCAGCCCGCCTTCCACTGAAGCTTTCTTT. Looking up the rest from reference TRBV3-1 and TRBJ1-1 gives the full variable domain: DTAVSQTPKYLVTQMGNDKSIKCEQNLGHDTMYWYKQDSKKFLKIMFSYNNKELIINETVPNRFSPKSPDKAHLNLHINSLELGDSAVYFCASSPPSTEAFFGQGTRLTVV.

The rearrangement joins TRBV6-2 or TRBV6-3 to TRBJ2-7; perhaps TRBD2 as D (5 bases). Germline V gives CDR1 MNHEY, CDR2 SVGEGT. The V end was cut by 10 bases, the J end by 5 bases, with 18 bases between. The CDR3 runs 13 residues. CDR3 nucleotides: TGTGCCACGGAACGGACGAGTAGCGACGAGCAGTACTTC. It is translated as CATERTSSDEQYF.

The genes are TRBV20-1 and TRBJ2-5; possibly TRBD2 for D (6 bases). V was trimmed by 3 bases and J by 2 bases, leaving 13 bases between them. The CDR3 is 14 amino acids. Germline V CDR1 and CDR2: DFQATT, SNEGSKA (reference sequence). In DNA, the CDR3 is TGCAGTGCTAGCCTCCCGGGACTGCAAGAGACCCAGTACTTC. Translating it yields CSASLPGLQETQYF.

This clonotype was recorded at least ten times. The chain couples TRBV7-3 to TRBJ1-1; D perhaps matches TRBD1 (5 bases). The germline gives CDR1 SGHTA, CDR2 FQGTGA. The CDR3 has 13 residues. V was cut by 6 bases and J by 6 bases, with 14 bases left in between. In DNA form, the CDR3 reads TGTGCCAGCAGGGCCAGGGTGGACGCTGAAGCTTTCTTT. Translating gives CASRARVDAEAFF. The full variable domain, completed using reference TRBV7-3 and TRBJ1-1, is GAGVSQTPSNKVTEKGKYVELRCDPISGHTALYWYRQSLGQGPEFLIYFQGTGAADDSGLPNDRFFAVRPEGSVSTLKIQRTERGDSAVYLCASRARVDAEAFFGQGTRLTVV.

The J gene is TRBJ2-7, the V gene TRBV3-1; possibly TRBD1 or TRBD2 for D (5 bases each). This CDR3 region has 15 residues. CDR1 LGHDT and CDR2 YNNKEL come from the germline V gene (reference sequence). Trimming removed 4 bases from V and 2 bases from J, with 15 bases in between. This CDR3 reads CASSPTGTQTYEQYF. CDR3 nucleotides: TGTGCCAGCAGCCCCACCGGGACGCAGACCTACGAGCAGTACTTC.

In this sample, this clonotype turned up a few times. The gene calls are TRBV29-1 and TRBJ2-1; the D gene is possibly TRBD2 (6 bases). Germline assignment: CDR1 SQVTM and CDR2 ANQGSEA. Trimming took off 6 bases at V and 4 bases at J, with 7 bases between the two ends. The CDR3 extends over 11 amino acids. CDR3 in DNA: TGCAGCGTGGGACTTTACAATGAGCAGTTCTTC. This encodes CSVGLYNEQFF.

The chain carries TRBV29-1 and TRBJ2-3, with D possibly being TRBD1 (7 bases). Trimming removed 5 bases at V and 0 bases at J, with 15 bases between. Germline V gives CDR1 SQVTM, CDR2 ANQGSEA. The CDR3 has 15 residues. The CDR3 protein is CSVSPGGTSTDTQYF. CDR3 DNA: TGCAGCGTTTCACCAGGGGGGACTAGCACAGATACGCAGTATTTT.

The chain recombines TRBV13 with TRBJ2-7; possible D gene TRBD1, 6 bases. The germline V gene has CDR1 PRHDT and CDR2 FYEKMQ (reference sequence). Trimming stripped 5 bases from V and 5 bases from J, with 13 bases between. The CDR3 contains 13 residues. CDR3 bases: TGTGCCAGCAGCCCTCAGGGGTTCAACGAGCAGTACTTC. It is translated as CASSPQGFNEQYF.

In its sample, this clonotype was seen a few times. The V gene is TRBV18, the J gene TRBJ2-7; TRBD1 matches 11 bases. The CDR3 is 14 residues long. V gave up 1 base and J gave up 7 bases; unmatched junction bases: 3. Per the germline V gene, CDR1 is KGHSH and CDR2 is LQKENI. CDR3 in amino acids: CASSPQDRGLEQYF. The CDR3 coding sequence is TGTGCCAGCTCACCACAGGACAGGGGGCTGGAGCAGTACTTC.

V and J are TRBV29-1 and TRBJ2-3; TRBD2 matches at 10 bases. From germline, CDR1 is SQVTM and CDR2 ANQGSEA. This CDR3 has 17 residues. J gave up 4 bases and V 1 base, and 11 bases lay outside the gene matches. CDR3 nucleotides: TGCAGCGTTGAAGGGGCGGCTAGCGGGAGTTTTGCAGATACGCAGTATTTT. Its protein is CSVEGAASGSFADTQYF.

The chain combines TRBV12-3 or TRBV12-4 with TRBJ2-5; the match to TRBD2 covers 12 bases. This CDR3 is 16 amino acids long. J was trimmed by 6 bases and V by 4 bases; bases with no gene match: 9. The DNA for the CDR3 is TGTGCCAGCAGTTCCACGACTAGCGGGAGCCTCCAGACCCAGTACTTC. Translating it yields CASSSTTSGSLQTQYF.

This clonotype was counted between two and nine times. CDR3 sequence reads: CASSLIPPRQGTYEQYF. CDR3 in DNA: TGCGCCAGCAGCTTGATACCCCCTAGACAGGGAACCTACGAGCAGTACTTC. The chain uses TRBV5-1 and TRBJ2-7; 7 bases are a match to TRBD1. V was pared by 1 base and J by 2 bases, with 12 bases of the junction left unmatched. The CDR3 spans 17 residues. The germline CDR1 and CDR2 sequences are SGHRS and YFSETQ.

This clonotype was counted between two and nine times. The V and J genes are TRBV29-1 and TRBJ1-1, with a possible D match to TRBD1 (6 bases). V was clipped by 7 bases and J by 1 base, with 13 bases between them. Germline V gene sequence: CDR1 SQVTM, CDR2 ANQGSEA. The CDR3 spans 13 residues. CDR3 region: CSAVTGPNTEAFF. The DNA for the CDR3 is TGCAGCGCTGTGACAGGTCCGAACACTGAAGCTTTCTTT.

The rearrangement joins TRBV12-3 or TRBV12-4 to TRBJ1-2, with D unclear. The germline V and J ends were trimmed by 7 bases and 4 bases, with 13 bases remaining between them. The CDR3 totals 13 residues. CDR3 sequence reads: CASTVAFPYGYTF. The CDR3 bases are TGTGCCAGCACCGTGGCTTTTCCCTATGGCTACACCTTC.

The rearrangement links TRBV5-1 to TRBJ2-7; the D gene is possibly TRBD1 (6 bases). The CDR3 contains 14 residues. Deletions cut 2 bases from V and 2 bases from J, with 11 bases between. Germline V gene sequence: CDR1 SGHRS, CDR2 YFSETQ. The CDR3 coding sequence is TGCGCCAGCAGCTTCGATGGACAGACCTACGAGCAGTACTTC. Its translation: CASSFDGQTYEQYF.

V usage is TRBV7-9 and J usage is TRBJ1-2, with D maybe TRBD1 (6 bases). The CDR3 sequence is 12 residues long. The V and J ends lost 5 bases and 3 bases respectively, with 7 bases between them. Looked up from germline, CDR1 is SEHNR and CDR2 is FQNEAQ (reference sequence). The CDR3 nucleotides are TGTGCCAGCAGCCGGACAGACTATGGCTACACCTTC. It yields the protein CASSRTDYGYTF. The entire variable domain, with the rest obtained from reference TRBV7-9 and TRBJ1-2, is as follows: DTGVSQNPRHKITKRGQNVTFRCDPISEHNRLYWYRQTLGQGPEFLTYFQNEAQLEKSRLLSDRFSAERPKGSFSTLEIQRTEQGDSAMYLCASSRTDYGYTFGSGTRLTVV.

This clonotype was observed many times. The chain links TRBV10-3 to TRBJ2-1; 11 nucleotides align to TRBD2. The CDR3 length is 15 residues. Germline-derived CDR1 and CDR2 are ENHRY and SYGVKD. V gave up 6 bases and J gave up 5 bases; unmatched junction bases: 6. Here the CDR3 DNA reads TGTGCCATCAGCCCGGGGACTAGCGGCCACAATGAGCAGTTCTTC. Translation: CAISPGTSGHNEQFF.

This clonotype was detected only a few times. The gene calls are TRBV5-1 and TRBJ2-1; maybe TRBD1 (6 bases). V lost 2 bases and J 2 bases, leaving 8 bases between the germline ends. This CDR3 spans 14 amino acids. Germline values: CDR1 SGHRS, CDR2 YFSETQ. The CDR3 coding sequence is TGCGCCAGCAGCTTTACAGGGACCTACAATGAGCAGTTCTTC. Translating it yields CASSFTGTYNEQFF.

The chain uses TRBV25-1 and TRBJ1-1, with a weak D call TRBD1 (6 bases). Trimming cost V 6 bases and J 2 bases, with 19 bases left between them. There are 16 residues in the CDR3. CDR1 and CDR2 (germline): MGHDK, SYGVNS. The CDR3 sequence: CASRSYGTNYNTEAFF. The CDR3 DNA reads TGTGCCAGCAGGTCATACGGGACAAACTATAACACTGAAGCTTTCTTT. The whole variable domain, remainder taken from reference TRBV25-1 and TRBJ1-1, is EADIYQTPRYLVIGTGKKITLECSQTMGHDKMYWYQQDPGMELHLIHYSYGVNSTEKGDLSSESTVSRIRTEHFPLTLESARPSHTSQYLCASRSYGTNYNTEAFFGQGTRLTVV.

The chain uses TRBV5-1 and TRBJ2-7; D may match TRBD1 or TRBD2 (6 bases each). The CDR3 spans 13 residues. Looked up from germline, CDR1 is SGHRS and CDR2 is YFSETQ. Deletions cut 0 bases from V and 5 bases from J, with 9 bases between. CDR3 residues: CASSLDRGHEQYF. CDR3 sequence (DNA): TGCGCCAGCAGCTTGGACCGGGGGCACGAGCAGTACTTC.

This chain links TRBV18 with TRBJ2-7; D remains unclear. Between the trimmed V and J ends, which lost 2 bases and 4 bases, there was a span of 12 bases. CDR1 and CDR2 (germline): KGHSH, LQKENI. The CDR3 has 14 amino acids. The DNA for the CDR3 is TGTGCCAGCTCACCAACCCTTACTCTATACGAGCAGTACTTC. This gives the protein CASSPTLTLYEQYF.

Many counts were recorded for this clonotype. The chain links TRBV18 to TRBJ2-1, with 7 bases aligning to TRBD2. With 6 bases clipped from V and 5 bases from J, the junction kept 7 bases outside the gene matches. Germline loops: CDR1 KGHSH, CDR2 LQKENI. The CDR3 totals 14 residues. The DNA for the CDR3 is TGTGCCAGCTCCTCCGGACTAGGGAACAATGAGCAGTTCTTC. Translated, it gives CASSSGLGNNEQFF.

This clonotype was counted between two and nine times. V usage is TRBV10-3 and J usage is TRBJ2-3; D may match TRBD1 or TRBD2 (6 bases each). Deletions cut 7 bases from V and 5 bases from J, with 16 bases between. Germline CDR1 reads ENHRY; CDR2 reads SYGVKD. The CDR3 has 14 residues. CDR3 loop: CAIKPEGVGDTQYF. The DNA of the CDR3 is TGTGCCATCAAGCCGGAGGGGGTTGGAGATACGCAGTATTTT.

This rearrangement joins TRBV23-1 to TRBJ2-7, with 7 positions matching TRBD1. TRBV23-1 is annotated as an ORF whose role is uncertain. The CDR3 totals 13 residues. V lost 1 base to trimming and J lost 7 bases; unmatched junction nucleotides: 4. The chain's CDR3 is CASSQYRGKEQYF. The CDR3 DNA is TGCGCCAGCAGTCAATACAGGGGAAAGGAGCAGTACTTC.

This clonotype was counted only a few times. The chain couples TRBV7-2 to TRBJ2-7; D call uncertain. V was cut by 5 bases and J by 8 bases, with 16 bases left in between. Per the germline V gene, CDR1 is SGHTA and CDR2 is FQGNSA. The CDR3 sequence is 13 residues long. The CDR3 loop reads CASSPELYSQQYF. CDR3 bases: TGTGCCAGCAGCCCCGAACTGTATTCTCAGCAGTACTTC.